These 8 T cell receptor beta chains share one sample of origin, sequenced in a study of low-dose radiotherapy and immunotherapy resistance in tumors. Stated time point: after trial treatment. Treatment here: LDRT plus nivolumab, ipilimumab, low-dose cyclophosphamide and aspirin (RACIN trial). Covering alpha and beta chains, TRAV- and TRBV-specific primers were used for the first-strand cDNA. Over approximately 20 PCR cycles, TCRs were amplified from a constant-region primer and V-primer adapter. TCRdb independently ran MiXCR on the reads; one entry per CDR3 protein. The table lists 95,000 to 100,000 distinct CDR3 sequences, about 20% of them singletons. The source was PBMCs, collected after low-dose radiotherapy plus immunotherapy. All receptors come from a male donor with prostate cancer.

This clonotype has ten or more counts. The V gene is TRBV5-1, the J gene TRBJ1-5; D remains ambiguous. There are 12 residues in the CDR3. Trimming took 0 bases from V and 7 from J, leaving 5 bases between them. CDR1 and CDR2 (germline): SGHRS, YFSETQ. The chain's CDR3 is CASSLGVQPQHF. The CDR3 region has the DNA TGCGCCAGCAGCTTGGGGGTCCAGCCCCAGCATTTT.

As regards this clonotype: A far larger clone is one nucleotide away, so this likely arose from a read error. CDR3 sequence reads: CASTLDRNSEQFF. The CDR3 DNA follows: TGTGCCAGCACCCTAGACAGGAATTCGGAGCAGTTCTTC. This chain uses TRBV11-2 with TRBJ2-1; TRBD1 is a possible D gene (6 bases). V was shortened by 7 bases and J by 10 bases, with 17 bases between the two germline ends. Germline-derived CDR1 and CDR2 are SGHAT and FQNNGV. The CDR3 has 13 amino acids.

This clonotype was observed a few times. This chain connects TRBV7-2 to TRBJ2-3; D is uncertain. This CDR3 has 15 amino acids. CDR1 SGHTA and CDR2 FQGNSA come from the germline V gene. V lost 2 bases, J lost 4 bases, and 13 bases lay in between. Written as DNA, the CDR3 is TGTGCCAGCAGCTTACGGCCCGTAGTCCCAGATACGCAGTATTTT. As protein: CASSLRPVVPDTQYF. Drawing the rest from reference TRBV7-2 and TRBJ2-3, the complete variable domain is GAGVSQSPSNKVTEKGKDVELRCDPISGHTALYWYRQSLGQGLEFLIYFQGNSAPDKSGLPSDRFSAERTGGSVSTLTIQRTQQEDSAVYLCASSLRPVVPDTQYFGPGTRLTVL.

At least ten counts were recorded for this clonotype. This chain joins TRBV7-6 and TRBJ2-2, with TRBD2 as a possible D gene (5 bases). V lost 5 bases and J lost 4, with 8 bases in between. Looked up from germline, CDR1 is SGHVS and CDR2 is FNYEAQ. The CDR3 is 13 amino acids. CDR3 DNA sequence: TGTGCCAGCAGCCGGACTTTCACCGGGGAGCTGTTTTTT. Its protein product is CASSRTFTGELFF.

This clonotype was seen a handful of times. The J gene is TRBJ2-2, the V gene TRBV4-2; no clear D. The CDR3 is made up of 17 amino acids. V gave up 3 bases and J gave up 6 bases, with 20 bases separating them. Per the germline V gene, CDR1 is LGHNA and CDR2 is YNFKEQ. The CDR3 region has the DNA TGTGCCAGCAGCCATCAAGCACCTGGGAAGTTCGCCGGGGAGCTGTTTTTT. Translated: CASSHQAPGKFAGELFF.

The table lists this clonotype with a few counts. A read error is likely here: a far larger clone is one base away. J is TRBJ2-3 and V is TRBV5-3, with TRBD2 matching 7 bases. TRBV5-3 has ORF status, its function being uncertain. Losses at the gene ends were 8 bases for V and 2 bases for J; bases not matched to a gene: 8. The CDR3 is made up of 14 amino acids. As DNA, the CDR3 is TGTGCCAGCAACCTAGCGGAGGCCACAGATACGCAGTATTTT. Its translation: CASNLAEATDTQYF.

The chain carries TRBV5-1 and TRBJ2-2, with 11 nucleotides matching TRBD2. Trimming removed 3 bases from V and 6 bases from J; junction bases left unmatched: 7. From germline, CDR1 is SGHRS and CDR2 YFSETQ. The CDR3 consists of 16 residues. CDR3 region: CASSSPLAGVSGELFF. The CDR3 region has the DNA TGCGCCAGCAGCTCCCCACTAGCGGGAGTTTCCGGGGAGCTGTTTTTT. The full variable domain, with the rest looked up from reference TRBV5-1 and TRBJ2-2, is KAGVTQTPRYLIKTRGQQVTLSCSPISGHRSVSWYQQTPGQGLQFLFEYFSETQRNKGNFPGRFSGRQFSNSRSEMNVSTLELGDSALYLCASSSPLAGVSGELFFGEGSRLTVL.

This clonotype has at least ten counts. This chain connects TRBV6-2 or TRBV6-3 to TRBJ2-5, with a weak D call TRBD1 (6 bases). Trimming cost V 8 bases and J 3 bases, with 7 bases left between them. CDR3 length: 11 residues. Germline CDR1 reads MNHEY; CDR2 reads SVGEGT. The CDR3 is CASRTEETQYF. DNA for the CDR3: TGTGCCAGCCGGACAGAAGAGACCCAGTACTTC.